Presented here are 10 T cell receptor beta chains from one specimen sequenced in a study of response to subunit inactivated influenza vaccine. TCRdb re-called the RT-PCR reads with MiXCR, one entry per CDR3 protein. The sample lists 540,000 or so distinct CDR3 sequences; roughly 13% were seen once. Sequences were derived from PBMCs from blood, sampled roughly 6 weeks after vaccination. The receptors originated from a man between 45 and 60 years old who received an inactivated influenza vaccine.

The gene calls are TRBV20-1 and TRBJ1-1; D not certain. This CDR3 is built from 10 residues. Germline V gives CDR1 DFQATT, CDR2 SNEGSKA (reference sequence). V lost 6 bases and J 7 bases, leaving 9 bases between the germline ends. CDR3: CSASDGEAFF. The CDR3 DNA reads as TGCAGTGCGTCGGACGGTGAAGCTTTCTTT.

This clonotype was observed a handful of times. V usage is TRBV20-1 and J usage is TRBJ1-5, with 8 positions matching TRBD1. Germline V lookup: CDR1 DFQATT, CDR2 SNEGSKA (reference sequence). With V trimmed by 3 bases and J by 10 bases, 14 bases remained unmatched. The CDR3 has 15 residues. The CDR3 is CSARIRTGPVTPQHF. In DNA, the CDR3 is TGCAGTGCTAGGATCCGGACAGGGCCTGTCACTCCCCAGCATTTT.

This clonotype came up a few times. The V call is TRBV20-1, the J call TRBJ1-5; D perhaps matches TRBD1 (6 bases). V was clipped by 1 base and J by 7 bases, with 14 bases between them. CDR3 length: 14 amino acids. Germline values: CDR1 DFQATT, CDR2 SNEGSKA (reference sequence). The CDR3 bases are TGCAGTGCTAGAGCACCGGGACAACCCCAGCCCCAGCATTTT. Protein product: CSARAPGQPQPQHF.

This clonotype has just a few counts. V usage is TRBV24-1 and J usage is TRBJ2-3, with unresolved D. Germline V CDR1 and CDR2: KGHDR, SFDVKD. Trimming removed 4 bases from V and 7 bases from J, with 23 bases in between. The length of the CDR3 is 17 residues. DNA for the CDR3: TGTGCCACCAGTGACCCCGACATGAGCCCGTCCAGGTATACGCAGTATTTT. Translation gives CATSDPDMSPSRYTQYF.

This clonotype was seen repeatedly, ten times or more. The rearrangement uses TRBV28 and TRBJ1-2; D gene uncertain. Germline CDR1 MDHEN, CDR2 SYDVKM. The CDR3 totals 13 residues. V lost 2 bases and J 2 bases, leaving 6 bases between the germline ends. CDR3 residues: CASSLDLNYGYTF. CDR3 nucleotides: TGTGCCAGCAGTTTAGACTTGAACTATGGCTACACCTTC.

This chain uses TRBV6-2 or TRBV6-3 with TRBJ2-2; TRBD1 agrees at 10 bases. The CDR3 length is 16 residues. V gave up 7 bases and J gave up 6 bases; unmatched junction bases: 11. Germline V lookup: CDR1 MNHEY, CDR2 SVGEGT. The CDR3 loop reads CASIDPGQGLPGELFF. CDR3 nucleotide sequence: TGTGCCAGCATCGATCCGGGACAGGGGCTTCCCGGGGAGCTGTTTTTT.

The chain joins TRBV12-3 or TRBV12-4 to TRBJ1-1, with TRBD1 identical over 7 bases. J gave up 4 bases and V 8 bases, and 13 bases lay outside the gene matches. The CDR3 is made up of 15 amino acids. The CDR3 loop is CASDLSGRGITEAFF. The CDR3 DNA is TGTGCCAGCGATCTATCGGGCAGGGGGATCACTGAAGCTTTCTTT.

This clonotype has just a few counts. The chain combines TRBV7-9 with TRBJ2-1; D is possibly TRBD1 (6 bases). V lost 1 base and J lost 8, with 15 bases in between. The germline CDR1 and CDR2 sequences are SEHNR and FQNEAQ (reference sequence). This CDR3 spans 15 amino acids. The CDR3 region is CASSLGSTGSDEQFF. CDR3 nucleotides: TGTGCCAGCAGCTTAGGGTCCACAGGGAGTGATGAGCAGTTCTTC.

This clonotype was recorded a few times. This chain connects TRBV5-1 to TRBJ2-5; D gene uncertain. V dropped 4 bases and J dropped 2 bases, with 15 bases sitting between them. Germline loops: CDR1 SGHRS, CDR2 YFSETQ. There are 15 residues in the CDR3. DNA for the CDR3: TGCGCCAGCAGCCTCCGTTCTGGCTCGCAAGAGACCCAGTACTTC. Protein product: CASSLRSGSQETQYF.

The chain employs TRBV5-1 and TRBJ2-7; 14 bases are a match to TRBD2. Germline trimming cut 1 base from V and 5 bases from J; bases unmatched to any gene: 2. There are 15 residues in the CDR3. Germline V lookup: CDR1 SGHRS, CDR2 YFSETQ. CDR3 region: CASSLRTSGRNEQYF. The CDR3 region has the DNA TGCGCCAGCAGCTTGAGGACTAGCGGGAGGAACGAGCAGTACTTC.